The 2 T cell receptor beta chains presented below share a single source sample, sequenced in a study of blood T cell repertoires in COVID-19. Sequencing was performed with immunoSEQ multiplex PCR; in TCRdb, only in-frame clones are kept and a portion is missing. The sample lists some 200,000 clones, roughly 85% occurring once. Sequences were obtained from peripheral blood. The receptors originated from a woman in her seventies with COVID-19, enrolled during active disease.

V gene TRBV19 combines with J gene TRBJ1-5, with a weak D call TRBD1 (6 bases). CDR3 size: 14 residues. Germline assignment: CDR1 LNHDA and CDR2 SQIVND (reference sequence). V was trimmed by 8 bases and J by 2 bases, leaving 13 bases between them. This CDR3 is CASRQGYGNQPQHF. DNA for the CDR3: TGTGCCAGTCGTCAGGGGTACGGCAATCAGCCCCAGCATTTT.

The chain combines TRBV20-1 with TRBJ1-1; 7 positions agree with TRBD1. The CDR3 is made up of 14 amino acids. Trimming cost V 3 bases and J 3 bases; bases outside gene matches: 7. Germline V lookup: CDR1 DFQATT, CDR2 SNEGSKA (reference sequence). CDR3 sequence reads: CSASGWDSHTEAFF. The CDR3 DNA is TGCAGTGCTAGTGGGTGGGACAGTCACACTGAAGCTTTCTTT.